Following are 5 T cell receptor beta chains from one sample sequenced in a study of cytomegalovirus exposure and HLA in healthy donors. PCR primers comprised 60 Vbeta and 13 Jbeta primers. Only in-frame clones appear in the TCRdb table, and some are missing; sequencing was by immunoSEQ multiplex PCR. The sample contains some 110,000 clones, 70% to 80% of which appear only once. What was sequenced was PBMCs. These receptors were obtained from a man aged 45-65 years in good health and CMV-seropositive.

This chain connects TRBV7-2 to TRBJ2-7, with D tentatively TRBD1 (8 bases). Germline V gives CDR1 SGHTA, CDR2 FQGNSA. This CDR3 has 17 amino acids. V gave up 5 bases and J gave up 0 bases, with 20 bases separating them. CDR3 nucleotide sequence: TGTGCCAGCAGCCTTCCCTGGGAGGGACAGGCCTCCTACGAGCAGTACTTC. This sequence encodes CASSLPWEGQASYEQYF.

The CDR3 DNA reads TGTGCCAGCAGCTTGTGGGACAGGGAGCTCACCGGGGAGCTGTTTTTT. Translating gives CASSLWDRELTGELFF. The chain joins TRBV5-4 to TRBJ2-2; TRBD1 aligns across 9 bases. CDR1 and CDR2 (germline): SGHNT, YYREEE (reference sequence). The CDR3 consists of 16 residues. Trimming removed 1 base from V and 4 bases from J; junction bases left unmatched: 5.

The chain uses TRBV28 and TRBJ2-7; tentatively, D is TRBD1 (6 bases). The CDR3 has 15 amino acids. Looked up from germline, CDR1 is MDHEN and CDR2 is SYDVKM. Trimming pared 3 bases from V and 2 bases from J, leaving 14 bases between. CDR3: CASSLLRGQPYEQYF. The CDR3 nucleotides are TGTGCCAGCAGTTTGCTCAGGGGCCAACCCTACGAGCAGTACTTC. The entire variable domain, with the rest obtained from reference TRBV28 and TRBJ2-7, is as follows: DVKVTQSSRYLVKRTGEKVFLECVQDMDHENMFWYRQDPGLGLRLIYFSYDVKMKEKGDIPEGYSVSREKKERFSLILESASTNQTSMYLCASSLLRGQPYEQYFGPGTRLTVT.

V and J are TRBV21-1 and TRBJ2-5; the tabulated D call, TRBD2, remains unverified against the DNA. TRBV21-1 is marked as a pseudogene. This CDR3 comprises 14 residues. CDR3 protein: CASSPLCGQETQYF. Here the CDR3 DNA reads TGTGCCAGCAGCCCCCTCTGCGGCCAAGAGACCCAGTACTTC.

The chain's CDR3 is CASSGDRGGKETQYF. The CDR3 DNA follows: TGTGCCAGCAGCGGGGACAGAGGGGGTAAAGAGACCCAGTACTTC. The gene calls are TRBV2 and TRBJ2-5; 7 bases match TRBD1. CDR1 SNHLY and CDR2 FYNNEI come from the germline V gene. The CDR3 is 15 residues long. Unmatched junction bases numbered 10, after V lost 6 bases and J lost 3 bases.